The 10 T cell receptor beta chains below come from one sample, sequenced in a study of blood T cell repertoires in COVID-19. Some clones are missing from TCRdb's copy, which holds only in-frame ones; the method was immunoSEQ multiplex PCR. The profile shows approximately 220,000 clones, under 90% of them singletons. The sequenced material came from peripheral blood. The origin of the receptors is a woman aged 55-75 years who had recovered from COVID-19.

The chain has TRBV24-1 and TRBJ2-7; D possibly corresponds to TRBD2 (7 bases). From germline, CDR1 is KGHDR and CDR2 SFDVKD. The CDR3 is 15 residues long. V was clipped by 3 bases and J by 6 bases, with 17 bases between them. This chain's CDR3 is CATSDPGTGGGEQYF. The DNA for the CDR3 is TGTGCCACCAGTGATCCGGGGACGGGGGGCGGCGAGCAGTACTTC.

The J gene is TRBJ1-5, the V gene TRBV19, with a weak D call TRBD1 (6 bases). V was cut by 5 bases and J by 9 bases, with 17 bases left in between. The germline CDR1 and CDR2 sequences are LNHDA and SQIVND (reference sequence). The CDR3 spans 14 residues. CDR3 coding DNA: TGTGCCAGTAGTCCACAGGGCCCGGGCCGGCCCCAGCATTTT. It translates to CASSPQGPGRPQHF.

CDR3 in DNA: TGTGCCAGCAGACCCATAGGGGGCAGGGGGAACACCGGGGAGCTGTTTTTT. Amino acids: CASRPIGGRGNTGELFF. V is TRBV11-2 and J is TRBJ2-2; the match to TRBD1 covers 7 bases. This CDR3 has 17 amino acids. CDR1 is SGHAT, CDR2 FQNNGV, per germline. Trimming removed 6 bases from V and 1 base from J; junction bases left unmatched: 11.

In its sample, this clone was seen once. The chain uses TRBV6-2 or TRBV6-3 and TRBJ1-2, with TRBD1 identical over 7 bases. Germline V gene data show CDR1 as MNHEY and CDR2 as SVGEGT. CDR3 length equals 14 residues. V lost 0 bases, J lost 4 bases, and 2 bases stayed unmatched. CDR3 coding DNA: TGTGCCAGCAGTTACTCGGCAGGGGGCTATGGCTACACCTTC. Its translation: CASSYSAGGYGYTF.

The chain combines TRBV14 with TRBJ1-1, with a tentative D call TRBD1 (6 bases). V lost 2 bases and J lost 6, with 7 bases in between. CDR1 is SGHDN, CDR2 FVKESK, per germline. There are 12 residues in the CDR3. The CDR3 region has the DNA TGTGCCAGCAGCCAATGGGGGCCTGAAGCTTTCTTT. It specifies CASSQWGPEAFF.

The chain employs TRBV6-5 and TRBJ2-7; 8 bases are shared with TRBD2. Trimming removed 6 bases from V and 3 bases from J; junction bases left unmatched: 7. Germline CDR1 is MNHEY and CDR2 is SVGAGI. The CDR3 sequence is 14 residues long. The CDR3 DNA sequence: TGTGCCAGCAGCGGGACTAGTGTAGTCTACGAGCAGTACTTC. This translates into CASSGTSVVYEQYF.

V gene TRBV5-1 combines with J gene TRBJ2-3; 10 positions match TRBD2. The germline V gene has CDR1 SGHRS and CDR2 YFSETQ. The CDR3 has 16 amino acids. J gave up 5 bases and V 4 bases, and 10 bases lay outside the gene matches. CDR3 DNA sequence: TGCGCCAGCAGCCCGGGTAGCGGGGGGTCCCTAGATACGCAGTATTTT. It translates to CASSPGSGGSLDTQYF.

The rearrangement links TRBV11-2 to TRBJ2-7, with D possibly matching TRBD1 (5 bases). The CDR3 totals 12 residues. The germline V gene encodes CDR1 SGHAT and CDR2 FQNNGV. V was trimmed by 1 base and J by 6 bases, leaving 7 bases between them. CDR3 region: CASSLARAEQYF. In nucleotides, the CDR3 is TGTGCCAGCAGCTTAGCCAGGGCCGAGCAGTACTTC.

This clone was picked up a small number of times. The rearrangement uses TRBV14 and TRBJ1-3, with 8 bases aligning to TRBD1. Germline values: CDR1 SGHDN, CDR2 FVKESK. With V trimmed by 1 base and J by 5 bases, 13 bases remained unmatched. The CDR3 spans 18 residues. The CDR3 nucleotides read TGTGCCAGCAGCCAAGGAGGACAGGGTGAGGTTTGGCGAAACACCATATATTTT. It specifies CASSQGGQGEVWRNTIYF. The whole variable domain, filled in from reference TRBV14 and TRBJ1-3, reads EAGVTQFPSHSVIEKGQTVTLRCDPISGHDNLYWYRRVMGKEIKFLLHFVKESKQDESGMPNNRFLAERTGGTYSTLKVQPAELEDSGVYFCASSQGGQGEVWRNTIYFGEGSWLTVV.

This clone was recorded a few times. This rearrangement joins TRBV4-2 to TRBJ1-5; TRBD1 agrees at 9 bases. The germline gives CDR1 LGHNA, CDR2 YNFKEQ. After removal of 0 bases from V and 5 bases from J, the junction contained 5 bases not matched to a gene. The CDR3 extends over 16 amino acids. Here the CDR3 reads CASSQEGGQGYQPQHF. CDR3 DNA sequence: TGTGCCAGCAGCCAAGAAGGGGGACAGGGATATCAGCCCCAGCATTTT.